The 26 T cell receptor beta chains reported below all come from one sample, sequenced in a study of Ad26.COV2.S vaccination and SARS-CoV-2 variants. The sample's treatment: about 20 received Ad26.COV2.S at low or high dose, single or two shots; roughly five received placebo; per-sample allocation not given. Sampling took place 63 days after the first vaccine or placebo injection. The repertoire was sequenced with immunoSEQ multiplex PCR; TCRdb's copy has only in-frame clones and lacks some. The sample shows about 400,000 clones, about 90% of them seen only once. The sequencing here drew on peripheral blood, taken in a trial of Ad26.COV2.S vaccine versus placebo. The receptors come from a person between 18 and 65 years old who received the Ad26.COV2.S COVID-19 vaccine or a placebo.

Concerning this clone: The sample contains more than one DNA sequence encoding this CDR3. The chain uses TRBV27 and TRBJ2-7; D is tentatively TRBD1 or TRBD2 (5 bases each). Trimming took off 2 bases at V and 2 bases at J, with 7 bases between the two ends. This CDR3 comprises 13 residues. Looked up from germline, CDR1 is MNHEY and CDR2 is SMNVEV (reference sequence). The CDR3 loop reads CASSLRGAYEQYF. The CDR3 nucleotides are TGTGCCAGCAGTTTAAGAGGGGCCTACGAGCAGTACTTC.

The gene calls are TRBV6-5 and TRBJ2-1, with 9 bases lining up with TRBD1. Per germline, CDR1 MNHEY and CDR2 SVGAGI. After removal of 4 bases from V and 6 bases from J, the junction contained 4 bases not matched to a gene. CDR3 size: 14 residues. The DNA for the CDR3 is TGTGCCAGCAGTTGGGACAGGGCGTCCAATGAGCAGTTCTTC. The encoded protein is CASSWDRASNEQFF.

The CDR3 reads CASSWEGGGQETQYF. The CDR3 DNA is TGTGCCAGCAGCTGGGAGGGGGGTGGCCAAGAGACCCAGTACTTC. J is TRBJ2-5 and V is TRBV2; perhaps TRBD2 as D (7 bases). V was cut by 6 bases and J by 1 base, with 15 bases left in between. Germline V gene lookup returns CDR1 SNHLY and CDR2 FYNNEI. The CDR3 loop spans 15 amino acids.

This sequence joins TRBV28 and TRBJ1-3; 7 positions match TRBD1. Losses at the gene ends were 4 bases for V and 0 bases for J; bases not matched to a gene: 9. This CDR3 has 17 amino acids. Germline CDR1 reads MDHEN; CDR2 reads SYDVKM. The CDR3 bases are TGTGCCAGCAGTTATGTCCTAGGGGGCCCCTCTGGAAACACCATATATTTT. Its protein is CASSYVLGGPSGNTIYF.

This clone was detected a few times. The chain links TRBV5-4 to TRBJ2-6, with TRBD2 identical over 8 bases. Germline V gives CDR1 SGHNT, CDR2 YYREEE (reference sequence). Trimming cost V 0 bases and J 0 bases; bases outside gene matches: 8. This CDR3 comprises 19 residues. The CDR3: CASSLVIIAGSSGANVLTF. CDR3 coding DNA: TGTGCCAGCAGCTTGGTGATTATAGCGGGGAGCTCTGGGGCCAACGTCCTGACTTTC.

V and J are TRBV7-6 and TRBJ1-5; D is perhaps TRBD1 (6 bases). This CDR3 is built from 16 residues. Germline lookup yields CDR1 SGHVS and CDR2 FNYEAQ. The germline V and J ends were trimmed by 0 bases and 11 bases, with 20 bases remaining between them. The CDR3 nucleotides read TGTGCCAGCAGCTTAGCTTCGTACAGGGACGGGGAGGCCCAGCATTTT. Translating it yields CASSLASYRDGEAQHF.

The rearrangement uses TRBV11-2 and TRBJ2-7; the D call may be TRBD1 or TRBD2 (5 bases each). Per germline, CDR1 SGHAT and CDR2 FQNNGV. Trimming left V 6 bases short and J 2 bases short, with 17 bases between. The CDR3 contains 15 residues. This CDR3 reads CASSQTGTEPYEQYF. The CDR3 DNA is TGTGCCAGCAGTCAAACCGGGACGGAACCCTACGAGCAGTACTTC. The whole variable domain, filled in from reference TRBV11-2 and TRBJ2-7, reads EAGVAQSPRYKIIEKRQSVAFWCNPISGHATLYWYQQILGQGPKLLIQFQNNGVVDDSQLPKDRFSAERLKGVDSTLKIQPAKLEDSAVYLCASSQTGTEPYEQYFGPGTRLTVT.

The gene calls are TRBV28 and TRBJ2-3; 9 nucleotides align to TRBD2. Trimming took 6 bases from V and 0 from J; bases not matched to a gene: 13. The germline gives CDR1 MDHEN, CDR2 SYDVKM. The CDR3 has 18 amino acids. The CDR3, as DNA: TGTGCCAGCAGGGTTCAGCGGGGGGCTCTGATCAGCACAGATACGCAGTATTTT. It encodes CASRVQRGALISTDTQYF.

The chain is built from TRBV2 and TRBJ2-1; D gene ambiguous. V lost 5 bases, J lost 10 bases, and 12 bases lay in between. CDR1 is SNHLY, CDR2 FYNNEI, per germline. The CDR3 contains 12 residues. DNA for the CDR3: TGTGCCAGCAGTCTTCCGGCCCCGGAGCAGTTCTTC. This encodes CASSLPAPEQFF.

This chain links TRBV19 with TRBJ1-2; 10 positions match TRBD1. The CDR3 consists of 14 residues. Trimming at V came to 5 bases and at J to 4 bases, leaving 4 bases not matched to a gene. CDR1 is LNHDA, CDR2 SQIVND, per germline (reference sequence). The CDR3: CASSWGQGIYGYTF. Here the CDR3 DNA reads TGTGCCAGTAGTTGGGGACAGGGGATCTATGGCTACACCTTC.

This clone was picked up one time. The chain employs TRBV4-3 and TRBJ2-3; the D gene is possibly TRBD2 (5 bases). The germline V gene encodes CDR1 LGHNA and CDR2 YSLEER. The germline V and J ends were trimmed by 6 bases and 4 bases, with 17 bases remaining between them. The CDR3 is 15 residues long. The CDR3 nucleotides are TGCGCCAGCAGGCCCCTCGGGAACGAATCAGATACGCAGTATTTT. Translation: CASRPLGNESDTQYF.

The gene calls are TRBV10-2 and TRBJ2-2, with a weak D call TRBD1 (6 bases). The germline gives CDR1 WSHSY, CDR2 SAAADI. The CDR3 contains 15 residues. V lost 7 bases and J lost 6, with 18 bases in between. The CDR3 bases are TGCGCCAGCACCGAAGACAGGTTCGGGGCCGGGGAGCTGTTTTTT. Its protein is CASTEDRFGAGELFF.

V gene TRBV12-3 or TRBV12-4 combines with J gene TRBJ1-1, with D maybe TRBD1 (6 bases). The CDR3 is made up of 12 amino acids. V gave up 4 bases and J gave up 11 bases, with 14 bases separating them. CDR3: CASSSWPRGAFF. CDR3 DNA sequence: TGTGCCAGCAGTTCCTGGCCCAGGGGTGCTTTCTTT.

CDR3 sequence (DNA): TGCGCCAGCAGCCGCAGAGCGGACTATGAGCAGTTCTTC. This sequence encodes CASSRRADYEQFF. The V call is TRBV4-3, the J call TRBJ2-1; D is perhaps TRBD2 (5 bases). Deletions cut 4 bases from V and 8 bases from J, with 12 bases between. The CDR3 runs 13 residues. Germline V gives CDR1 LGHNA, CDR2 YSLEER.

The chain carries TRBV19 and TRBJ1-2, with TRBD1 matching 8 bases. Germline V CDR1 and CDR2: LNHDA, SQIVND (reference sequence). Trimming removed 4 bases from V and 3 bases from J; junction bases left unmatched: 4. There are 14 residues in the CDR3. The CDR3 reads CASSRGQGYYGYTF. CDR3 bases: TGTGCCAGTAGTAGAGGACAGGGATACTATGGCTACACCTTC.

The rearrangement joins TRBV29-1 to TRBJ2-1; 15 bases align to TRBD2. Per germline, CDR1 SQVTM and CDR2 ANQGSEA. The CDR3 sequence is 17 residues long. The V and J ends lost 8 bases and 4 bases, in that order; junction bases with no gene match: 12. The CDR3, as DNA: TGCAGCATAGATACCCTGGGACTAGCGGGGGGATACAATGAGCAGTTCTTC. This gives the protein CSIDTLGLAGGYNEQFF.

The chain carries TRBV5-1 and TRBJ2-7; D is perhaps TRBD2 (6 bases). Germline loops: CDR1 SGHRS, CDR2 YFSETQ. Trimming shortened V by 5 bases and J by 0 bases, and 9 bases separated the two germline ends. The CDR3 totals 13 residues. As DNA, the CDR3 is TGCGCCAGCAGATGGGGGGTCTCCTACGAGCAGTACTTC. This sequence encodes CASRWGVSYEQYF.

The chain links TRBV20-1 to TRBJ2-7; no definite D call. This CDR3 region has 16 residues. Trimming pared 3 bases from V and 2 bases from J, leaving 20 bases between. CDR1 and CDR2 from the germline V gene are DFQATT and SNEGSKA (reference sequence). CDR3 sequence (DNA): TGCAGTGCTAGTTTCCCTGGGCCCCGCTTGGCCTACGAGCAGTACTTC. Translation gives CSASFPGPRLAYEQYF.

The chain joins TRBV7-9 to TRBJ2-7; either TRBD1 or TRBD2 may fit D (5 bases each). Germline V gene lookup returns CDR1 SEHNR and CDR2 FQNEAQ (reference sequence). V was trimmed by 4 bases and J by 1 base, leaving 17 bases between them. This CDR3 is built from 16 residues. The CDR3 loop is CASSSLPRELSYEQYF. Written as DNA, the CDR3 is TGTGCCAGCAGCTCCCTCCCCAGGGAGCTATCCTACGAGCAGTACTTC.

J is TRBJ2-3 and V is TRBV4-3, with TRBD2 as a possible D gene (6 bases). CDR1 LGHNA and CDR2 YSLEER come from the germline V gene. CDR3 length: 16 residues. Trimming cost V 1 base and J 4 bases, with 15 bases left between them. The CDR3 DNA is TGCGCCAGCAGCCAAGTGCTAGCGTCCTATCCAGATACGCAGTATTTT. This gives the protein CASSQVLASYPDTQYF.

DNA of the CDR3: TGTGCCAGCAGCCAATGGTTAGCGGGGGGCCGACCGTACCAAGAGACCCAGTACTTC. This gives the protein CASSQWLAGGRPYQETQYF. V gene TRBV7-9 combines with J gene TRBJ2-5, with 10 bases fitting TRBD2. Germline lookup yields CDR1 SEHNR and CDR2 FQNEAQ (reference sequence). There are 19 residues in the CDR3. V lost 5 bases to trimming and J lost 0 bases; unmatched junction nucleotides: 15. The full variable domain, its missing parts supplied by reference TRBV7-9 and TRBJ2-5, is DTGVSQNPRHKITKRGQNVTFRCDPISEHNRLYWYRQTLGQGPEFLTYFQNEAQLEKSRLLSDRFSAERPKGSFSTLEIQRTEQGDSAMYLCASSQWLAGGRPYQETQYFGPGTRLLVL.

The chain has TRBV28 and TRBJ2-7; weak D call: TRBD1 (5 bases). The CDR3 runs 13 residues. The germline gives CDR1 MDHEN, CDR2 SYDVKM. Trimming cost V 3 bases and J 2 bases, with 8 bases left between them. This chain's CDR3 is CASSFGRAYEQYF. The DNA of the CDR3 is TGTGCCAGCAGTTTCGGCAGGGCCTACGAGCAGTACTTC.

DNA for the CDR3: TGTGCCAGCAGCGCGGGACTAGCGGGAGTATCCAATGAGCAGTTCTTC. Translated: CASSAGLAGVSNEQFF. V usage is TRBV5-6 and J usage is TRBJ2-1; 14 positions agree with TRBD2. The trim removed 4 bases at V and 6 bases at J, leaving 6 bases unmatched. This CDR3 contains 16 residues. In germline, CDR1 is SGHDT, CDR2 YYEEEE.

The DNA of the CDR3 is TGTGCCAGCAGTTACCCAGATACGCAGTATTTT. This translates into CASSYPDTQYF. The genes are TRBV6-2 or TRBV6-3 and TRBJ2-3; unclear D gene. Trimming removed 2 bases from V and 4 bases from J, with 1 base in between. Germline V gene lookup returns CDR1 MNHEY and CDR2 SVGEGT. This CDR3 spans 11 amino acids.

The chain has TRBV9 and TRBJ1-1; weak D call: TRBD1 (6 bases). Germline assignment: CDR1 SGDLS and CDR2 YYNGEE. V was shortened by 5 bases and J by 10 bases, with 21 bases between the two germline ends. This CDR3 contains 14 residues. CDR3 in amino acids: CASSRQTGSLPAFF. Here the CDR3 DNA reads TGTGCCAGCAGTCGCCAGACAGGTAGCTTACCAGCTTTCTTT.

This chain joins TRBV2 and TRBJ1-1, with D unresolved. CDR3 length equals 14 residues. CDR1 is SNHLY, CDR2 FYNNEI, per germline. V lost 5 bases and J 0 bases, leaving 10 bases between the germline ends. CDR3 bases: TGTGCCAGCAGTTCACAAACTTTGAACACTGAAGCTTTCTTT. Translating gives CASSSQTLNTEAFF.